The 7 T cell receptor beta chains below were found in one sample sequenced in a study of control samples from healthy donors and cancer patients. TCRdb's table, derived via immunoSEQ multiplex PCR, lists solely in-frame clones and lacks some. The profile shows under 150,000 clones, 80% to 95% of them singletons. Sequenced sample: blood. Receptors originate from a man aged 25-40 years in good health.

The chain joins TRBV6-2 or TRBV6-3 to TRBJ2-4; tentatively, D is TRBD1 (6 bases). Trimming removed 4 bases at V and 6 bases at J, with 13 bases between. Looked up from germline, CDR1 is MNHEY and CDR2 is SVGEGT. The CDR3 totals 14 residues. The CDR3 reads CASSSTGMANIQYF. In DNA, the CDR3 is TGTGCCAGCAGTTCAACAGGGATGGCAAACATTCAGTACTTC.

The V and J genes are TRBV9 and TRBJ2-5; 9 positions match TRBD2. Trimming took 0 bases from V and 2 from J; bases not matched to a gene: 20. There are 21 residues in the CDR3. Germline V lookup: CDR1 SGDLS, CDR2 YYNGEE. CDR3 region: CASSVEVREGPGEGIQETQYF. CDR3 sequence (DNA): TGTGCCAGCAGCGTAGAAGTGCGGGAGGGCCCCGGGGAAGGTATACAAGAGACCCAGTACTTC. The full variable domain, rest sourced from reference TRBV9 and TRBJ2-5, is DSGVTQTPKHLITATGQRVTLRCSPRSGDLSVYWYQQSLDQGLQFLIQYYNGEERAKGNILERFSAQQFPDLHSELNLSSLELGDSALYFCASSVEVREGPGEGIQETQYFGPGTRLLVL.

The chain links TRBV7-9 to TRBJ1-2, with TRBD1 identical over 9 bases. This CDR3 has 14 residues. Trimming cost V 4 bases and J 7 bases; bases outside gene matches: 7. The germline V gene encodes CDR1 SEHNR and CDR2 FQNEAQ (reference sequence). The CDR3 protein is CASSSTGGLVGYTF. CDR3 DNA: TGTGCCAGCAGCTCGACAGGGGGTCTAGTTGGCTACACCTTC.

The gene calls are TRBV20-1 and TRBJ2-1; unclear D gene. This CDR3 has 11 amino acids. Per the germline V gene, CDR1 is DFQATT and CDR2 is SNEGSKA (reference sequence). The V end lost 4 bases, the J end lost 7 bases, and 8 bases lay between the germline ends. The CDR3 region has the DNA TGCAGTGCTACTTCCGGGAATGAGCAGTTCTTC. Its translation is CSATSGNEQFF.

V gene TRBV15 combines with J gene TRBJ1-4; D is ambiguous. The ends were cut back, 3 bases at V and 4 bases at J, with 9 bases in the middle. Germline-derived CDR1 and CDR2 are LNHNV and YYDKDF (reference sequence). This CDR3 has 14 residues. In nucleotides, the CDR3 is TGTGCCACCAGCAGTCGGGGTTATAATGAAAAACTGTTTTTT. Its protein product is CATSSRGYNEKLFF.

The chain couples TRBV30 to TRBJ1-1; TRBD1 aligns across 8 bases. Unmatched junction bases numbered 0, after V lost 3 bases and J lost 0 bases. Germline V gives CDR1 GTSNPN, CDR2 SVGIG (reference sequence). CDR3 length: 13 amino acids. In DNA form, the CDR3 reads TGTGCCTGGAGCAGGGGGCTGAACACTGAAGCTTTCTTT. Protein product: CAWSRGLNTEAFF. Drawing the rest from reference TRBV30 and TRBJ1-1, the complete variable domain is SQTIHQWPATLVQPVGSPLSLECTVEGTSNPNLYWYRQAAGRGLQLLFYSVGIGQISSEVPQNLSASRPQDRQFILSSKKLLLSDSGFYLCAWSRGLNTEAFFGQGTRLTVV.

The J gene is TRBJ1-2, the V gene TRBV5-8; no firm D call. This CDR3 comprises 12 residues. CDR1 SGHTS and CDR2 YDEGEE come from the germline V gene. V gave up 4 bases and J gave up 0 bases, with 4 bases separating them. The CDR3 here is CASSRTNYGYTF. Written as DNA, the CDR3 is TGTGCCAGCAGCCGAACTAACTATGGCTACACCTTC.